The source of this T cell receptor beta chain is a study of blood T cell repertoires in COVID-19. Study information: The United States, Italy and Spain supplied acute and convalescent COVID-19 samples. T cells, B-cell-depleted T cells, or PBMCs provided the cDNA or gDNA that served as material.

In germline, CDR1 is MNHEY, CDR2 SMNVEV (reference sequence). Trimming left V 10 bases short and J 5 bases short, with 12 bases between. The CDR3 is 11 amino acids. Per the study methods: Reference gene primer amplification gave nucleated cell count estimates. The repertoire was sequenced with immunoSEQ multiplex PCR; TCRdb's copy has only in-frame clones and lacks some. The D gene and trimming were derived from the DNA, and the V and J assignments and clone size from that table. Found here are around 100,000 clones, about nine tenths of them singletons; the top ten hold 4.9%. The chain has TRBV27 and TRBJ2-7; perhaps TRBD2 as D (6 bases). The sample consisted of peripheral blood. The receptor's source is a woman older than 75 with acute or convalescent COVID-19. As DNA, the CDR3 is TGTGCCACCTGGAGGGGCAACGAGCAGTACTTC. It is translated as CATWRGNEQYF.